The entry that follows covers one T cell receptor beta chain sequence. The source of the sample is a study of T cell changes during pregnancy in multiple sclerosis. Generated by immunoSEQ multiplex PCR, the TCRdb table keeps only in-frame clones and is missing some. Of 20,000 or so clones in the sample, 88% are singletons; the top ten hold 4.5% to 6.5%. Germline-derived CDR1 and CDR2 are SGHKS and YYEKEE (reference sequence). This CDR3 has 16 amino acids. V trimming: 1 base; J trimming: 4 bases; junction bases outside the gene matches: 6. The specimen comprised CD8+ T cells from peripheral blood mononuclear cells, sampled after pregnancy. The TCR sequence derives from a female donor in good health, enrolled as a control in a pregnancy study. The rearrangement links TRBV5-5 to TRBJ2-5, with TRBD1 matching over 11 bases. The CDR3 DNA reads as TGTGCCAGCAGCTTGTTCTCCGGGACAGGGGGAGAGACCCAGTACTTC. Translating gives CASSLFSGTGGETQYF.